This passage covers 14 T cell receptor beta chains from one sample sequenced in a study of T cells in Graves' hyperthyroidism and ophthalmopathy. Amplification targeted TCR beta CDR3 regions from RNA transcripts. First-round RT-PCR of the TCR CDR3 relied on the HTBI primer set. TCRdb fed the multiplex PCR reads into MiXCR, producing one record per CDR3 protein. This table holds 660,000 or so distinct CDR3 sequences, 45% found once. The sample taken for sequencing was peripheral blood or thyroid tissue (not recorded which). Source of these receptors: an adult man with Graves' disease, either hyperthyroidism or ophthalmopathy (not recorded which).

This clonotype came up a few times. The chain employs TRBV12-3 or TRBV12-4 and TRBJ1-2; no reliable D call. CDR3 length: 13 amino acids. Between the trimmed V and J ends, which lost 8 bases and 7 bases, there was a span of 17 bases. The CDR3 region is CASSNSRISGYTF. CDR3 bases: TGTGCCAGCTCCAACAGCAGGATCTCTGGCTACACCTTC.

This clonotype has just one count. This sequence joins TRBV12-3 or TRBV12-4 and TRBJ1-2; 9 bases agree with TRBD1. The CDR3 loop spans 16 amino acids. J was trimmed by 8 bases and V by 5 bases; bases with no gene match: 15. Here the CDR3 DNA reads TGTGCCAGCAGTCACCGGGACAGGGTGCTCTCTAACGGCTACACCTTC. Residues: CASSHRDRVLSNGYTF.

The J gene is TRBJ2-7, the V gene TRBV20-1; no clear D gene. Trimming removed 3 bases at V and 7 bases at J, with 25 bases between. CDR3 length: 16 residues. Germline V gene data show CDR1 as DFQATT and CDR2 as SNEGSKA (reference sequence). CDR3 amino acids: CSASGAGSGAGREQYF. The CDR3 DNA reads as TGCAGTGCTAGTGGAGCTGGGTCGGGCGCTGGTAGAGAGCAGTACTTC.

This clonotype was recorded only once. This rearrangement joins TRBV25-1 to TRBJ2-7, with TRBD2 identical over 14 bases. The junction had 6 bases not matched to a gene; V was cut back by 6 bases and J by 5 bases. Germline-derived CDR1 and CDR2 are MGHDK and SYGVNS. This CDR3 comprises 15 residues. The CDR3 is CASSPGTSGGDEQYF. The CDR3 nucleotides are TGTGCCAGCAGCCCTGGGACTAGCGGGGGCGACGAGCAGTACTTC.

This clonotype has ten or more counts. The chain carries TRBV15 and TRBJ1-6, with D possibly being TRBD1 (6 bases). The CDR3 loop spans 15 amino acids. V lost 4 bases, J lost 9 bases, and 16 bases lay in between. From germline, CDR1 is LNHNV and CDR2 YYDKDF (reference sequence). DNA for the CDR3: TGTGCCACCAGCATGGACCCGGACAGTGGTTCACCCCTCCACTTT. The encoded protein is CATSMDPDSGSPLHF.

The rearrangement joins TRBV10-1 to TRBJ2-5; 10 bases fit TRBD2. This CDR3 is built from 14 residues. V was clipped by 10 bases and J by 3 bases; unmatched bases: 8. Germline lookup yields CDR1 WNHNN and CDR2 SYGVQD (reference sequence). The CDR3 nucleotides are TGCGCCACCGACCCGGGACTAGCGAAAGAGACCCAGTACTTC. This sequence encodes CATDPGLAKETQYF.

This clonotype was seen only a few times. This sequence joins TRBV20-1 and TRBJ1-2; possibly TRBD1 for D (6 bases). The V and J ends lost 0 bases and 4 bases respectively, with 18 bases between them. Germline V gene sequence: CDR1 DFQATT, CDR2 SNEGSKA (reference sequence). The CDR3 is made up of 16 amino acids. CDR3 in DNA: TGCAGTGCTAGAGAACAGGGAGTAAGGGGCAGCTATGGCTACACCTTC. As protein: CSAREQGVRGSYGYTF.

Ten or more counts support this clonotype. This CDR3 reads CASSFGKNYGYTF. In DNA form, the CDR3 reads TGTGCCAGCAGCTTCGGCAAGAACTATGGCTACACCTTC. This chain links TRBV7-2 with TRBJ1-2; D is uncertain. Trimming pared 3 bases from V and 2 bases from J, leaving 7 bases between. The CDR3 runs 13 residues. Germline V CDR1 and CDR2: SGHTA, FQGNSA.

This chain uses TRBV10-2 with TRBJ1-2, with D possibly being TRBD1 (5 bases). Germline-derived CDR1 and CDR2 are WSHSY and SAAADI. The CDR3 is 12 amino acids. The V gene lost 6 bases and the J gene lost 8 bases, with 13 bases spanning the gap. The CDR3 nucleotides are TGCGCCAGCAGGTCACAGGATCGGGGCTACACCTTC. As protein: CASRSQDRGYTF.

This clonotype was seen a single time. With a much larger clone just one base away, this may be a read error. This chain links TRBV2 with TRBJ1-5; D not resolved. CDR1 and CDR2 (germline): SNHLY, FYNNEI. CDR3 length: 13 amino acids. Here the CDR3 reads CAGSDGENQPQHF. CDR3 sequence (DNA): TGTGCCGGCAGTGACGGAGAAAATCAGCCCCAGCATTTT.

This clonotype showed up just once. The rearrangement links TRBV29-1 to TRBJ2-3; no firm D call. Trimming took off 3 bases at V and 10 bases at J, with 17 bases between the two ends. The CDR3 loop spans 13 amino acids. Germline CDR1 reads SQVTM; CDR2 reads ANQGSEA. CDR3 region: CSVESRAYLAQYF. CDR3 sequence (DNA): TGCAGCGTTGAGTCCAGAGCGTACTTGGCGCAGTATTTT.

Regarding this clonotype: Since a much larger clone is just one base distant, this may be a read error. V usage is TRBV24-1 and J usage is TRBJ1-3; TRBD1 aligns across 7 bases. The J segment lost 0 bases and the V segment lost 2 bases, leaving 3 bases of the junction unmatched. This CDR3 has 16 residues. CDR1 is KGHDR and CDR2 is SFDVKD in the germline V gene. The DNA for the CDR3 is TGTGCCACCAGTGATTCGACAGGGAGCTCTGGAAACACCATATATTTT. Translating gives CATSDSTGSSGNTIYF.

This clonotype was counted many times. The chain links TRBV15 to TRBJ2-7; 10 nucleotides match TRBD2. From germline, CDR1 is LNHNV and CDR2 YYDKDF (reference sequence). The CDR3 totals 17 residues. J was trimmed by 2 bases and V by 0 bases; bases with no gene match: 7. The CDR3 spells CATSREPGLARPYEQYF. The CDR3 DNA reads TGTGCCACCAGCAGAGAACCGGGACTAGCGCGACCCTACGAGCAGTACTTC.

The chain has TRBV25-1 and TRBJ2-7, with D possibly matching TRBD2 (6 bases). CDR1 and CDR2 (germline): MGHDK, SYGVNS. This CDR3 has 15 residues. V was clipped by 2 bases and J by 3 bases, with 14 bases between them. CDR3 bases: TGTGCCAGCAGTGAACGATTGGCGGGAAGCTACGAGCAGTACTTC. This gives the protein CASSERLAGSYEQYF.